This TCR beta chain was captured in a study of cytomegalovirus exposure and HLA in healthy donors. The overall study: Findings of an earlier analysis included some 120 million unique TCR beta sequences from roughly 200 million T cells. Some 85 million unique TCRs, all from HLA-typed donors, were included in an early release of the data.

Primers included in the PCR were 60 Vbeta and 13 Jbeta primers. Using immunoSEQ multiplex PCR, the repertoire was profiled, and TCRdb retains in-frame clones only, with some absent. The data hold approximately 170,000 clones, with roughly 85% observed a single time. The J segment lost 5 bases and the V segment lost 4 bases, leaving 9 bases of the junction unmatched. Germline V gene sequence: CDR1 SGDLS, CDR2 YYNGEE. This CDR3 region has 16 residues. Notes on this clone: Its target is unknown.

General observations from the study: Investigators reported 150 to 200 TCR beta chains as tied to cytomegalovirus. In a later analysis, most CMV-associated TCR beta chains appeared HLA-restricted.

This clonotype was obtained from a man younger than 40 in good health and CMV-seropositive. Sequenced input: PBMCs. V gene TRBV9 combines with J gene TRBJ2-5; 12 bases map to TRBD2. CDR3 residues: CASSPRTSGVGETQYF. CDR3 sequence (DNA): TGTGCCAGCAGCCCACGGACTAGCGGGGTGGGGGAGACCCAGTACTTC.